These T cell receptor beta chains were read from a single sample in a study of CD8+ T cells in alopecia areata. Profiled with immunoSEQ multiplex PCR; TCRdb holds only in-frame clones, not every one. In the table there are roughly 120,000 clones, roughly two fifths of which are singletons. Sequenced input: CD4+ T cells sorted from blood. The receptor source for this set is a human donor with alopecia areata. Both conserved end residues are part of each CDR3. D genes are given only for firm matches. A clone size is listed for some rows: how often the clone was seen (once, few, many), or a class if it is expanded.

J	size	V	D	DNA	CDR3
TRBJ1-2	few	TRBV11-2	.	TGTGCCAGCAGCTCTACCAGGGTAGGCTACACCTTC	CASSSTRVGYTF
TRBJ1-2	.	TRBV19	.	TGTGCCGGAAGGGACGGAGCTTATGGCTACACCTTC	CAGRDGAYGYTF
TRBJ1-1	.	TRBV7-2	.	TGTGCCAGCAGCTTAGTGGTGGGATCGAACACTGAAGCTTTCTTT	CASSLVVGSNTEAFF
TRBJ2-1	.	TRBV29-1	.	TGCAGCGTGGGGTACAATGAGCAGTTCTTC	CSVGYNEQFF
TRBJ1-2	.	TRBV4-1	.	TGCGCCAGCAGCCCTATGGTGGCTAACTATGGCTACACCTTC	CASSPMVANYGYTF
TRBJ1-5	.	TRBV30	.	TGTGCCTGGAGTGTACCCGGGATCATGCCCCAGCATTTT	CAWSVPGIMPQHF
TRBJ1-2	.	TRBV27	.	TGTGCCAGCAGGATTCCGGGCGATGGCTACACCTTC	CASRIPGDGYTF
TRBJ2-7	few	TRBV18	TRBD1	TGTGCCAGCTCACCAGGGGACAGGGGGCGCTACGAGCAGTACTTC	CASSPGDRGRYEQYF
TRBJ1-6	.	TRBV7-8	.	TGTGCCAGCAGCTTAGAGGTTAATTCACCCCTCCACTTT	CASSLEVNSPLHF
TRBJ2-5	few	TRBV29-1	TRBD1	TGCAGCGTTGAAGCCCTCATTTTGGCAGGGGGAGAGACCCAGTACTTC	CSVEALILAGGETQYF
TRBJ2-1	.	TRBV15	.	TGTGCCACCAGCAGAGCCCCTAGTCGTTCTAACAATGAGCAGTTCTTC	CATSRAPSRSNNEQFF
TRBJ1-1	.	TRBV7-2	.	TGTGCCAGCAGCCCGGGGGGAGGCGAAGCTTTCTTT	CASSPGGGEAFF
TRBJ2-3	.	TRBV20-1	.	TGCAGTGCGAGGAGAGATACGCAGTATTTT	CSARRDTQYF
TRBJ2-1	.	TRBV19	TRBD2	TGTGCCACCGGACTAGCCTCTCGAGTATTCAATGAGCAGTTCTTC	CATGLASRVFNEQFF
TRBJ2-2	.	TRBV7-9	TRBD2	TGTGCCAGCAGGTCTCGACTAGCCCTTCAGGAGACCGGGGAGCTGTTTTTT	CASRSRLALQETGELFF
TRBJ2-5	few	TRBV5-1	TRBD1	TGCGCCAGCAGCACCGGACAGGGTCGGGAGACCCAGTACTTC	CASSTGQGRETQYF
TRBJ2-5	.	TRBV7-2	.	TGTGCCAGCAGCTTAGCTGGTCAGGGTGGGGATAAGACCCAGTACTTC	CASSLAGQGGDKTQYF
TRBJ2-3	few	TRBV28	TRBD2	TGTGCCAGCTCCGAACCTGGACTAGCGTTAGATACGCAGTATTTT	CASSEPGLALDTQYF
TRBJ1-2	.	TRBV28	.	TGTGCCAGCAGTTTGGGGCAGGGCTATGGCTACACCTTC	CASSLGQGYGYTF
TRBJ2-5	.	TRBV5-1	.	TGCGCCAGCAGCCCTCGGTCGGGGGAGACCCAGTACTTC	CASSPRSGETQYF
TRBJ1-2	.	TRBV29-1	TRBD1	TGCAGCGTGGGACCCGGACAGGGTCCCGTTGGCTACACCTTC	CSVGPGQGPVGYTF
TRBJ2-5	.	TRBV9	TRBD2	TGTGCCAGCAGCCCGGGACTAGCCGGTGAGACCCAGTACTTC	CASSPGLAGETQYF
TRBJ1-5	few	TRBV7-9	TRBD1	TGTGCCAGCAGCCTGGGACAGGGAGGCCAGCCCCAGCATTTT	CASSLGQGGQPQHF
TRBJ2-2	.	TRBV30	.	TGTGCCTGGAGTGGGTCTCACGGGGAGCTGTTTTTT	CAWSGSHGELFF
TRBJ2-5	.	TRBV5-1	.	TGCGCCAGCAGCTCTGTTCAAATGGTAGCGACCCAGTACTTC	CASSSVQMVATQYF
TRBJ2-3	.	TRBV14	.	TGTGCCAGCAGCTCAGGAACAGATACGCAGTATTTT	CASSSGTDTQYF
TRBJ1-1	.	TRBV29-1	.	TGCAGCGTTGTCCCCGGGGGGTCCCTGAACACTGAAGCTTTCTTT	CSVVPGGSLNTEAFF
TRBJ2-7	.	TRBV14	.	TGTGCCAGCAGCTATTCGATGCGCTACGAGCAGTACTTC	CASSYSMRYEQYF
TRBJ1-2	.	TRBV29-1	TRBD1	TGCAGCGTTTCCTTTGACAGGGGGAGTTCTGGCTACACCTTC	CSVSFDRGSSGYTF
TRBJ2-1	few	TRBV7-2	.	TGTGCCAGCAGCCCATCCTCCTACAATGAGCAGTTCTTC	CASSPSSYNEQFF
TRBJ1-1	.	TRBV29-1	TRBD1	TGCAGCGTTGAGTCAATACAGGGGGCGGGCACTGAAGCTTTCTTT	CSVESIQGAGTEAFF